Below are 29 T cell receptor beta chains sequenced from a single sample in a study of monozygotic twins with inflammatory bowel disease. TCRdb derives one entry per CDR3 protein from the 5' RACE reads, leaving out DNA. Its table lists about 420,000 distinct CDR3 sequences. Material for sequencing was blood. The receptors here all came from a human donor with ulcerative colitis or Crohn's disease, or a healthy co-twin of an affected twin (not recorded which).

V usage is TRBV9 and J usage is TRBJ1-3. There are 13 residues in the CDR3. CDR1 and CDR2 (germline): SGDLS, YYNGEE. The CDR3 sequence: CASGNGWANTIYF.

The J gene is TRBJ2-1, the V gene TRBV5-1; without DNA, the TCRdb call of TRBD2 cannot be checked. Germline CDR1 is SGHRS and CDR2 is YFSETQ. This CDR3 is 16 amino acids long. This chain's CDR3 is CASSPSLAGRYNEQFF.

The chain carries TRBV29-1 and TRBJ2-7; the TCRdb call, TRBD2, lacks DNA for checking. Germline V gene data show CDR1 as SQVTM and CDR2 as ANQGSEA. The CDR3 is 15 residues long. Here the CDR3 reads CSVEGLLAGGVEQYF.

V and J are TRBV4-2 and TRBJ2-7; TCRdb's D call, TRBD1, is unchecked because there is no DNA. Germline CDR1 and CDR2: LGHNA and YNFKEQ. This CDR3 spans 17 amino acids. This CDR3 is CASSLNPGGDFPYEQYF.

V gene TRBV14 combines with J gene TRBJ2-1; TCRdb lists TRBD2, though no DNA is available to test this call. Germline CDR1 and CDR2: SGHDN and FVKESK. This CDR3 region has 18 residues. CDR3 protein: CASSRTSGRIMKGGEQFF.

This rearrangement joins TRBV4-3 to TRBJ1-2. This CDR3 is 13 amino acids long. Germline assignment: CDR1 LGHNA and CDR2 YSLEER. CDR3 residues: CASSQDRGSGYTF.

The V and J genes are TRBV24-1 and TRBJ2-2. The CDR3 consists of 15 residues. CDR1 is KGHDR, CDR2 SFDVKD, per germline. The CDR3 spells CATSDLRSNTGELFF.

The chain links TRBV3-1 to TRBJ2-6; TCRdb proposes TRBD1, but this gene call is untestable without DNA. The germline gives CDR1 LGHDT, CDR2 YNNKEL (reference sequence). CDR3 length equals 16 residues. CDR3 in amino acids: CASSPIRGTGANVLTF.

This chain links TRBV27 with TRBJ1-2; TCRdb designates TRBD1, a call that cannot be tested without DNA. CDR1 and CDR2 (germline): MNHEY, SMNVEV (reference sequence). The CDR3 is 13 residues long. The CDR3: CASSLTGDYGYTF.

This chain joins TRBV20-1 and TRBJ2-7. This CDR3 has 13 amino acids. CDR1 DFQATT and CDR2 SNEGSKA come from the germline V gene (reference sequence). CDR3 sequence: CSARAGSRWEQYF.

The chain uses TRBV20-1 and TRBJ2-3. This CDR3 is built from 14 residues. Germline CDR1 DFQATT, CDR2 SNEGSKA (reference sequence). CDR3 residues: CSARPNQGFNTQYF.

This chain joins TRBV27 and TRBJ1-2; TCRdb returns TRBD1, unconfirmable since there is no DNA. CDR3 length: 15 amino acids. CDR1 and CDR2 from the germline V gene are MNHEY and SMNVEV (reference sequence). CDR3: CASRGQRGQNYGYTF.

The V gene is TRBV25-1, the J gene TRBJ2-1; TCRdb's D call, TRBD1, is unchecked because there is no DNA. The CDR3 runs 15 residues. Germline CDR1 MGHDK, CDR2 SYGVNS. CDR3 region: CASSQGRERGNEQFF.

This rearrangement joins TRBV18 to TRBJ1-1; TCRdb indicates TRBD1, and absent DNA this call remains unverified. Germline CDR1 is KGHSH and CDR2 is LQKENI. The CDR3 extends over 16 amino acids. The CDR3 reads CASSPARQGMNTEAFF.

This chain uses TRBV2 with TRBJ2-3. In germline, CDR1 is SNHLY, CDR2 FYNNEI. The CDR3 spans 13 residues. CDR3 sequence reads: CASSELQVVTQYF. The full variable domain, its missing parts supplied by reference TRBV2 and TRBJ2-3, is EPEVTQTPSHQVTQMGQEVILRCVPISNHLYFYWYRQILGQKVEFLVSFYNNEISEKSEIFDDQFSVERPDGSNFTLKIRSTKLEDSAMYFCASSELQVVTQYFGPGTRLTVL.

The chain joins TRBV10-3 to TRBJ2-1; TCRdb returns TRBD1, unconfirmable since there is no DNA. Germline CDR1 reads ENHRY; CDR2 reads SYGVKD. The CDR3 is made up of 15 amino acids. CDR3 region: CAINRARSSYNEQFF.

The V and J genes are TRBV21-1 and TRBJ2-7; the D call of TRBD2 rests on TCRdb alone, since no DNA is present to check it. TRBV21-1 is assigned pseudogene status. The CDR3 is 16 residues long. CDR3 sequence: CASSKEGRNTSYEQYF.

The V call is TRBV10-3, the J call TRBJ2-1; the D gene TCRdb calls, TRBD2, cannot be checked with no DNA. CDR1 and CDR2 (germline): ENHRY, SYGVKD. CDR3 length: 15 amino acids. This CDR3 is CAIRTSGGQYNEQFF.

The chain joins TRBV19 to TRBJ1-2; no DNA is available, so the TRBD1 call from TCRdb remains unchecked. Germline V gives CDR1 LNHDA, CDR2 SQIVND (reference sequence). The CDR3 runs 14 residues. This CDR3 reads CASMKPQGARGYTF.

The chain employs TRBV6-1 and TRBJ2-3; without DNA, the TCRdb call of TRBD1 cannot be checked. From germline, CDR1 is MNHNS and CDR2 SASEGT. The CDR3 contains 15 residues. CDR3 sequence reads: CASKARGLATDTQYF.

The chain has TRBV20-1 and TRBJ1-5; TCRdb's assignment of TRBD1 cannot be checked, as there is no DNA. The CDR3 length is 16 residues. Germline V CDR1 and CDR2: DFQATT, SNEGSKA (reference sequence). CDR3 sequence: CSAAAQGGYSNQPQHF.

The V and J genes are TRBV5-4 and TRBJ1-6. CDR3 length: 13 residues. CDR1 and CDR2 (germline): SGHNT, YYREEE (reference sequence). CDR3 in amino acids: CASTSQGGSPLHF.

The V and J genes are TRBV2 and TRBJ1-1; TCRdb's D call of TRBD1 is untestable without DNA. The CDR3 sequence is 14 residues long. The germline gives CDR1 SNHLY, CDR2 FYNNEI. CDR3 loop: CASSGTGVGSEAFF.

V usage is TRBV30 and J usage is TRBJ1-4. Germline loops: CDR1 GTSNPN, CDR2 SVGIG (reference sequence). This CDR3 spans 12 amino acids. The CDR3 loop reads CAWMMRREKLFF.

This chain connects TRBV25-1 to TRBJ2-7; TCRdb's D call of TRBD2 is untestable without DNA. Germline CDR1 reads MGHDK; CDR2 reads SYGVNS. CDR3 length equals 18 residues. This CDR3 is CASSPPGASGRASYEQYF.

This chain connects TRBV19 to TRBJ1-5; TCRdb calls TRBD1, which cannot be checked without DNA. CDR1 is LNHDA and CDR2 is SQIVND in the germline V gene (reference sequence). This CDR3 comprises 14 residues. This CDR3 reads CASSNGGGLWPQHF.

V is TRBV6-2 or TRBV6-3 and J is TRBJ1-4. Germline V gives CDR1 MNHEY, CDR2 SVGEGT. The CDR3 runs to 14 residues. CDR3 sequence reads: CASRQDPTNEKLFF.

The chain links TRBV14 to TRBJ2-7; the TCRdb call, TRBD1, lacks DNA for checking. The CDR3 is 19 residues long. CDR1 SGHDN and CDR2 FVKESK come from the germline V gene. The CDR3 reads CASSQDHLSATGAFYEQYF.

V and J are TRBV6-2 or TRBV6-3 and TRBJ1-6; absent DNA, TCRdb's TRBD1 call cannot be checked. The CDR3 totals 16 residues. CDR1 and CDR2 from the germline V gene are MNHEY and SVGEGT. The CDR3 here is CASSYRGPGRNSPLHF.